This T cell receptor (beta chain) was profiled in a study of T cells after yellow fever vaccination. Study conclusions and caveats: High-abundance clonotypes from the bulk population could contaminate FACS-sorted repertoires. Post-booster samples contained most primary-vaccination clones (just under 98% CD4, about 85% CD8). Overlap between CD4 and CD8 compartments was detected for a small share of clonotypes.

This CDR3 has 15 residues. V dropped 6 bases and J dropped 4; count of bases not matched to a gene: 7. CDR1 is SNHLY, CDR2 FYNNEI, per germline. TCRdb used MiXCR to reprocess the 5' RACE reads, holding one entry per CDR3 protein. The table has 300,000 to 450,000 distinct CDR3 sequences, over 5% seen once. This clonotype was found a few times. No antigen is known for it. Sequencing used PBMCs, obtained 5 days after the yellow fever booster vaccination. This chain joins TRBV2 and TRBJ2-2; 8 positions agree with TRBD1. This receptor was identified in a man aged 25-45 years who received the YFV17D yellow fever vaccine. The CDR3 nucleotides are TGTGCCAGCAGAGTACAGGGGGTCGGCACCGGGGAGCTGTTTTTT. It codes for CASRVQGVGTGELFF.